The clone carrying this T cell receptor (beta chain) was seen a few times. Its target is not known. The data originate from a study of T cell repertoires in cytomegalovirus infection. TCRdb analysed the reads with MiXCR anew, one entry per CDR3 protein. The table records hundreds of thousands of distinct CDR3 sequences, 30% to 35% of them present only once. The sequence derives from a human donor in good health (CMV status not recorded). Some clones in this sample may be carry-over from other donors' samples. This specimen was cultured CD8+ T cells from PBMCs, taken from culture after CMV antigen stimulation.

This CDR3 reads CAIEDLGEEQFF. DNA of the CDR3: TGTGCCATCGAAGACCTCGGCGAGGAGCAGTTCTTC. The V call is TRBV10-3, the J call TRBJ2-1; D unclear. The germline CDR1 and CDR2 sequences are ENHRY and SYGVKD. The V end was cut by 8 bases, the J end by 10 bases, with 15 bases between. The CDR3 is 12 residues long.